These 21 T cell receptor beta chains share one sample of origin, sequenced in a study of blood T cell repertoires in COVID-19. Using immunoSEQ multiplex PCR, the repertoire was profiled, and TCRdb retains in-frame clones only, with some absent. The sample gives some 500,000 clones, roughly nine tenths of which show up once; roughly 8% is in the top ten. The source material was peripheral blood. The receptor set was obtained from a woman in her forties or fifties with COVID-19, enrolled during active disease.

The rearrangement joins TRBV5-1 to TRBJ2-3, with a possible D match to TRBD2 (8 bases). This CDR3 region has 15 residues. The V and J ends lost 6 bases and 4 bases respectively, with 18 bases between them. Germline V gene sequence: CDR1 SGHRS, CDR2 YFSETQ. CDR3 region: CASTRGGTSSDTQYF. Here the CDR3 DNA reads TGCGCCAGCACCAGGGGGGGGACTAGTTCAGATACGCAGTATTTT.

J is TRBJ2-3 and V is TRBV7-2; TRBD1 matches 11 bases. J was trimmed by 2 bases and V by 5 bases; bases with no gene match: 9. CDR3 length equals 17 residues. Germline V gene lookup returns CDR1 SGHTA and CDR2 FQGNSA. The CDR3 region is CASSLSWTGGVTDTQYF. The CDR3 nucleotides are TGTGCCAGCAGCCTAAGCTGGACAGGGGGCGTCACAGATACGCAGTATTTT. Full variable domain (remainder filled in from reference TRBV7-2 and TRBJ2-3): GAGVSQSPSNKVTEKGKDVELRCDPISGHTALYWYRQSLGQGLEFLIYFQGNSAPDKSGLPSDRFSAERTGGSVSTLTIQRTQQEDSAVYLCASSLSWTGGVTDTQYFGPGTRLTVL.

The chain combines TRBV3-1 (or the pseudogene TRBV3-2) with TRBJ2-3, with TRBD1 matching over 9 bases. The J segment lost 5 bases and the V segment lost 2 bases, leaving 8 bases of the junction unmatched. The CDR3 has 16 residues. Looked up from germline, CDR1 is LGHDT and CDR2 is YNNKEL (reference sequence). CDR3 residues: CASSQTGTGSLDTQYF. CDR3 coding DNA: TGTGCCAGCAGCCAAACCGGGACAGGGTCATTAGATACGCAGTATTTT.

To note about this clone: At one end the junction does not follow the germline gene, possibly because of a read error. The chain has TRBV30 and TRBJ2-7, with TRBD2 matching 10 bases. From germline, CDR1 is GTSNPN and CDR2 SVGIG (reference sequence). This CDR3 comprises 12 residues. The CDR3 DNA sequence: TGTGCCCGGAGGGGGACTAGCGACGAGCAGTACTTC. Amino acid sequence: CARRGTSDEQYF.

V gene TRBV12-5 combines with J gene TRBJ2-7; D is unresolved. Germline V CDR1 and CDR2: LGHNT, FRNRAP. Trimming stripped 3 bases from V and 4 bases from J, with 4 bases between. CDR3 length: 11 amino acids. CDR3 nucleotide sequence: TGTGCTAGTGGTTTAACTTACGAGCAGTACTTC. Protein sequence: CASGLTYEQYF. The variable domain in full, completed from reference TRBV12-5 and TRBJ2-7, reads DARVTQTPRHKVTEMGQEVTMRCQPILGHNTVFWYRQTMMQGLELLAYFRNRAPLDDSGMPKDRFSAEMPDATLATLKIQPSEPRDSAVYFCASGLTYEQYFGPGTRLTVT.

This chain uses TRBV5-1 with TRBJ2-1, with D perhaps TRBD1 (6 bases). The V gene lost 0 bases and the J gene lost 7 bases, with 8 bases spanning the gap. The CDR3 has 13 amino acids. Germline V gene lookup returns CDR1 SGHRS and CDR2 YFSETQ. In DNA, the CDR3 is TGCGCCAGCAGCTTGGACAGGGCGAATGAGCAGTTCTTC. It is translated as CASSLDRANEQFF.

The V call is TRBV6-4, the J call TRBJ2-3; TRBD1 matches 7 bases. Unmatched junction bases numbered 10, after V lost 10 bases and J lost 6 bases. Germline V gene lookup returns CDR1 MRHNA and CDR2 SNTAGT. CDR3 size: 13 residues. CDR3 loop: CATSRSTGDTQYF. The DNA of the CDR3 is TGTGCCACCAGCCGCTCGACAGGGGATACGCAGTATTTT.

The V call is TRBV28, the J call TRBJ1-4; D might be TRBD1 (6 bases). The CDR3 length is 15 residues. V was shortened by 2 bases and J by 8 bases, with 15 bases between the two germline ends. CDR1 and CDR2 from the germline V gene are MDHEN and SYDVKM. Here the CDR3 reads CASSLRYRDGEKLFF. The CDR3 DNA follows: TGTGCCAGCAGTTTAAGGTACAGGGATGGGGAAAAACTGTTTTTT.

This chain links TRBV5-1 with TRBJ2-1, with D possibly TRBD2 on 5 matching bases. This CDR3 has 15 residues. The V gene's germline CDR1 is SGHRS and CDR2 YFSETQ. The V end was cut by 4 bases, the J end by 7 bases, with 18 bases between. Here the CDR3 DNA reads TGCGCCAGCAGCCGATCTGGGCCGACTACGAATGAGCAGTTCTTC. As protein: CASSRSGPTTNEQFF.

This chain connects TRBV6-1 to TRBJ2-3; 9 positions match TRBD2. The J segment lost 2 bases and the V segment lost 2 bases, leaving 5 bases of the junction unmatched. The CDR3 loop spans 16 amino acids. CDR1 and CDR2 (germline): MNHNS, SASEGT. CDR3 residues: CASSESAGGFTDTQYF. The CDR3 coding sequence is TGTGCCAGCAGTGAATCGGCGGGGGGGTTCACAGATACGCAGTATTTT.

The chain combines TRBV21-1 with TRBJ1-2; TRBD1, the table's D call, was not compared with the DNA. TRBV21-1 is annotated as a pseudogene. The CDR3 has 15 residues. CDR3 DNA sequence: TGTGCCAGCAGCAACCACAGGGGGCGGACGGCTGGCTACACCTTC. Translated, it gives CASSNHRGRTAGYTF.

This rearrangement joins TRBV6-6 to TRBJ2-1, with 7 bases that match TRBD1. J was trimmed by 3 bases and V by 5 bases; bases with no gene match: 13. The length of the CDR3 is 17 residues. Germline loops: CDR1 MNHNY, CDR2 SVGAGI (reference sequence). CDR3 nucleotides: TGTGCCAGCAGTCCTCTCAGGGGGACCGCATTCTACAATGAGCAGTTCTTC. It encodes CASSPLRGTAFYNEQFF.

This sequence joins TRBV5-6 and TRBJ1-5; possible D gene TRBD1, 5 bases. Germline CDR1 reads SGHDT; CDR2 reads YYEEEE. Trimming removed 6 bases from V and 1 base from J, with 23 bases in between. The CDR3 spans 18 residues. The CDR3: CASNINRRGTVSNQPQHF. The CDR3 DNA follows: TGTGCCAGCAACATTAACAGAAGGGGAACAGTAAGCAATCAGCCCCAGCATTTT.

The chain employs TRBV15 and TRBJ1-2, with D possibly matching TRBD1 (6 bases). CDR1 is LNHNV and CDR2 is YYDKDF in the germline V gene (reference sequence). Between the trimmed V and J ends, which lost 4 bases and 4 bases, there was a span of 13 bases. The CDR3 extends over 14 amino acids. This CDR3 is CATSISGQLYGYTF. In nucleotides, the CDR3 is TGTGCCACCAGCATCTCTGGACAGCTCTATGGCTACACCTTC.

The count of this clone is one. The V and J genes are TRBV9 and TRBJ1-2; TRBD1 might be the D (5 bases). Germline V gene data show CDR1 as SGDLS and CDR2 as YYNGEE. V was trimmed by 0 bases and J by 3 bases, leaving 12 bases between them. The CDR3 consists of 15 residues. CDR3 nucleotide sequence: TGTGCCAGCAGCGTAGACGTCGACAGAGACTATGGCTACACCTTC. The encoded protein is CASSVDVDRDYGYTF.

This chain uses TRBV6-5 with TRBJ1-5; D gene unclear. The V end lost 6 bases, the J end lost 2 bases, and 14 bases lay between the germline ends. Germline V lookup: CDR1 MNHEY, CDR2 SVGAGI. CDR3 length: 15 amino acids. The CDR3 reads CASRANWSGNQPQHF. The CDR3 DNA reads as TGTGCCAGCAGGGCCAACTGGAGTGGCAATCAGCCCCAGCATTTT.

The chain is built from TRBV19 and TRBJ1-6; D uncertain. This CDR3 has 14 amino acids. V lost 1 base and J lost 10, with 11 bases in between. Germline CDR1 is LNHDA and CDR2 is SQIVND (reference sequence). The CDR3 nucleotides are TGTGCCAGTAGTATAGGGGTCAGGAGGTCACCCCTCCACTTT. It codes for CASSIGVRRSPLHF.

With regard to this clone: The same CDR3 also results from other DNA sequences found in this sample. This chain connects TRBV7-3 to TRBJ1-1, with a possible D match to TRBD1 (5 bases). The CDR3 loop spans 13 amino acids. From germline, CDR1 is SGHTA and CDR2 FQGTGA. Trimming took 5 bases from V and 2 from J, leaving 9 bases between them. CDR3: CASSLQGNTEAFF. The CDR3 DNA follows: TGTGCCAGCAGCCTTCAGGGAAACACTGAAGCTTTCTTT.

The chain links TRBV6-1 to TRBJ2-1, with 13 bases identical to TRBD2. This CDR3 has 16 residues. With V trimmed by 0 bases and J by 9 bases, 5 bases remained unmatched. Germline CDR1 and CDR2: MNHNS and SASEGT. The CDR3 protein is CASSEALAGGPGEQFF. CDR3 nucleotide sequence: TGTGCCAGCAGTGAAGCACTAGCGGGGGGGCCGGGTGAGCAGTTCTTC.

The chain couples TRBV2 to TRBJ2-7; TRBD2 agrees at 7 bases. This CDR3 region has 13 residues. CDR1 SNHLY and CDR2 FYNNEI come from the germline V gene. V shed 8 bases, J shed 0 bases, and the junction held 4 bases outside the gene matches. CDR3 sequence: CASGLAVSYEQYF. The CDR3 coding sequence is TGTGCCAGCGGTCTAGCGGTCTCCTACGAGCAGTACTTC.

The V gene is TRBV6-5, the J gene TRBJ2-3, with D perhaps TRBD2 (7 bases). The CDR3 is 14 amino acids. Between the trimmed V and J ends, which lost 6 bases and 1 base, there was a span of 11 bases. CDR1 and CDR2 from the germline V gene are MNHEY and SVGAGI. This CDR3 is CASRRGGRTDTQYF. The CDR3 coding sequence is TGTGCCAGCAGGAGGGGGGGCCGCACAGATACGCAGTATTTT.